Below are 32 T cell receptor beta chains sequenced from a single sample in a study of T cells in Graves' hyperthyroidism and ophthalmopathy. Amplified TCR beta CDR3 regions derived from RNA transcripts. The TCR CDR3 first-round RT-PCR relied on the HTBI primer set. A single record per CDR3 protein comes from TCRdb applying MiXCR to the multiplex PCR reads. The sample gives some 620,000 distinct CDR3 sequences, around 16% of which show up once; 3% to 4% is in the top ten. The sample was blood. The source is a woman aged 30 to 39 with Graves' hyperthyroidism.

This clonotype was picked up many times. The rearrangement joins TRBV12-3 or TRBV12-4 to TRBJ2-5, with 7 bases that match TRBD1. The CDR3 extends over 14 amino acids. Losses at the gene ends were 2 bases for V and 5 bases for J; bases not matched to a gene: 5. This CDR3 is CASSLTQGRETQYF. CDR3 DNA: TGTGCCAGCAGTTTAACACAGGGGCGGGAGACCCAGTACTTC.

The J gene is TRBJ1-6, the V gene TRBV18; D is unresolved. The ends were cut back, 2 bases at V and 4 bases at J, with 6 bases in the middle. The CDR3 is 14 residues long. Germline values: CDR1 KGHSH, CDR2 LQKENI. CDR3 sequence: CASSPWAYNSPLHF. Written as DNA, the CDR3 is TGTGCCAGCTCACCATGGGCGTATAATTCACCCCTCCACTTT. The full variable domain, its missing parts supplied by reference TRBV18 and TRBJ1-6, is NAGVMQNPRHLVRRRGQEARLRCSPMKGHSHVYWYRQLPEEGLKFMVYLQKENIIDESGMPKERFSAEFPKEGPSILRIQQVVRGDSAAYFCASSPWAYNSPLHFGNGTRLTVT.

This clonotype was observed at least ten times. The genes are TRBV29-1 and TRBJ1-1, with D hard to call. The CDR3 spans 11 residues. The germline V gene encodes CDR1 SQVTM and CDR2 ANQGSEA. Trimming removed 6 bases at V and 5 bases at J, with 10 bases between. The CDR3 DNA is TGCAGCGTCGACATAGGGACTGAAGCTTTCTTT. Translating it yields CSVDIGTEAFF.

The chain links TRBV20-1 to TRBJ1-5, with no clear D. V was shortened by 5 bases and J by 6 bases, with 11 bases between the two germline ends. In germline, CDR1 is DFQATT, CDR2 SNEGSKA (reference sequence). There are 12 residues in the CDR3. In DNA, the CDR3 is TGCAGTGCTGGTCTGGAAACTCAGCCCCAGCATTTT. This translates into CSAGLETQPQHF.

This clonotype was counted only a few times. The CDR3 sequence is CASRDRGLGANVLTF. The CDR3, as DNA: TGTGCCAGTAGAGACAGGGGGCTTGGGGCCAACGTCCTGACTTTC. V gene TRBV19 combines with J gene TRBJ2-6, with 10 nucleotides matching TRBD1. Germline V gives CDR1 LNHDA, CDR2 SQIVND (reference sequence). V trimming: 6 bases; J trimming: 3 bases; junction bases outside the gene matches: 2. CDR3 length: 15 amino acids. The complete variable domain, with remaining parts taken from reference TRBV19 and TRBJ2-6, reads DGGITQSPKYLFRKEGQNVTLSCEQNLNHDAMYWYRQDPGQGLRLIYYSQIVNDFQKGDIAEGYSVSREKKESFPLTVTSAQKNPTAFYLCASRDRGLGANVLTFGAGSRLTVL.

This clonotype showed up many times. The V call is TRBV27, the J call TRBJ2-2; no clear D. V was shortened by 3 bases and J by 0 bases, with 8 bases between the two germline ends. The CDR3 runs to 15 residues. Looked up from germline, CDR1 is MNHEY and CDR2 is SMNVEV (reference sequence). CDR3 DNA: TGTGCCAGCAGTTTGTCGGACCCGAACACCGGGGAGCTGTTTTTT. It encodes CASSLSDPNTGELFF.

Concerning this clonotype: A much larger clone sits a single nucleotide away, making a read error possible. For the CDR3, the DNA is TGTGCCAGCAGCAATCTAAACAGTGAGCAGTTCTTC. This translates into CASSNLNSEQFF. The V gene is TRBV11-2, the J gene TRBJ2-1; D not certain. The CDR3 is 12 residues long. From germline, CDR1 is SGHAT and CDR2 FQNNGV. The V end lost 5 bases, the J end lost 9 bases, and 11 bases lay between the germline ends.

A note on this clonotype: This may be a read error, as it is one base from a much larger clone. The gene calls are TRBV12-3 or TRBV12-4 and TRBJ2-7; 9 bases line up with TRBD2. The CDR3 is 19 amino acids. V lost 8 bases to trimming and J lost 4 bases; unmatched junction nucleotides: 24. The CDR3, as DNA: TGTGCCAGCGGGGGGGGTTGGGCGGGAGGGCCTGGAGGAGGATACGAGCAGTACTTC. Encoded protein: CASGGGWAGGPGGGYEQYF.

This clonotype was found a few times. V and J are TRBV14 and TRBJ1-1, with unresolved D. CDR1 and CDR2 (germline): SGHDN, FVKESK. The CDR3 covers 15 residues. V lost 0 bases and J lost 1, with 9 bases in between. The DNA of the CDR3 is TGTGCCAGCAGCCAAGATATTACCTCGAACACTGAAGCTTTCTTT. As protein: CASSQDITSNTEAFF.

This clonotype was seen ten or more times. This chain uses TRBV27 with TRBJ2-7; 9 nucleotides line up with TRBD1. J lost 2 bases, V lost 2 bases, and 4 bases had no gene match. The CDR3 contains 15 residues. Germline loops: CDR1 MNHEY, CDR2 SMNVEV (reference sequence). The CDR3 DNA reads TGTGCCAGCAGTTTAACAGGGGGCGGTACCTACGAGCAGTACTTC. This encodes CASSLTGGGTYEQYF.

The chain couples TRBV27 to TRBJ1-2; D remains ambiguous. Deletions cut 2 bases from V and 2 bases from J, with 18 bases between. Germline V gene data show CDR1 as MNHEY and CDR2 as SMNVEV (reference sequence). The CDR3 has 17 amino acids. CDR3 sequence reads: CASSLKFRGTKNYGYTF. The CDR3 DNA is TGTGCCAGCAGTTTAAAGTTTCGGGGAACCAAGAACTATGGCTACACCTTC.

This clonotype was counted between two and nine times. The chain carries TRBV28 and TRBJ2-5; either TRBD1 or TRBD2 may fit D (5 bases each). From germline, CDR1 is MDHEN and CDR2 SYDVKM. Trimming shortened V by 4 bases and J by 2 bases, and 14 bases separated the two germline ends. The CDR3 has 15 amino acids. CDR3 sequence (DNA): TGTGCCAGCAGTTCGTTTGGGGCGGGTCAAGAGACCCAGTACTTC. It codes for CASSSFGAGQETQYF.

The rearrangement uses TRBV11-2 and TRBJ2-2; the match to TRBD2 covers 7 bases. Looked up from germline, CDR1 is SGHAT and CDR2 is FQNNGV. CDR3 length equals 15 residues. V was clipped by 0 bases and J by 6 bases; unmatched bases: 4. CDR3 sequence: CASSLEGGSAGELFF. In nucleotides, the CDR3 is TGTGCCAGCAGCTTAGAAGGCGGGAGCGCCGGGGAGCTGTTTTTT.

The rearrangement links TRBV7-2 to TRBJ1-5; 8 nucleotides match TRBD1. This CDR3 is built from 15 residues. The V gene end was trimmed by 5 bases and the J gene end by 6 bases; junction bases not matched to a gene: 9. Germline values: CDR1 SGHTA, CDR2 FQGNSA. CDR3 residues: CASSPGGVTGQPQHF. CDR3 nucleotides: TGTGCCAGCAGCCCAGGGGGCGTAACAGGTCAGCCCCAGCATTTT.

This clonotype was seen ten or more times. The chain is built from TRBV3-1 and TRBJ1-1; possible D gene TRBD1, 5 bases. Germline lookup yields CDR1 LGHDT and CDR2 YNNKEL (reference sequence). The V gene lost 6 bases and the J gene lost 7 bases, with 12 bases spanning the gap. The CDR3 runs 12 residues. CDR3 sequence (DNA): TGTGCCAGCAGTCCAGCTGGGGGTGAAGCTTTCTTT. Protein: CASSPAGGEAFF.

The J gene is TRBJ2-5, the V gene TRBV15; possible D gene TRBD2, 6 bases. The V gene's germline CDR1 is LNHNV and CDR2 YYDKDF (reference sequence). Trimming stripped 1 base from V and 1 base from J, with 7 bases between. This CDR3 has 14 residues. The CDR3 loop is CATSRGGAQETQYF. Here the CDR3 DNA reads TGTGCCACCAGCAGAGGCGGGGCCCAAGAGACCCAGTACTTC.

This clonotype was recorded at least ten times. The V call is TRBV27, the J call TRBJ2-3; D remains ambiguous. The V end lost 5 bases, the J end lost 1 base, and 7 bases lay between the germline ends. The germline V gene encodes CDR1 MNHEY and CDR2 SMNVEV (reference sequence). The CDR3 loop spans 13 amino acids. The CDR3 region has the DNA TGTGCCAGCAGTAGATACGGCACAGATACGCAGTATTTT. Translated: CASSRYGTDTQYF.

There are many counts of this clonotype. The V and J genes are TRBV20-1 and TRBJ1-5, with 8 bases aligning to TRBD1. CDR1 and CDR2 from the germline V gene are DFQATT and SNEGSKA (reference sequence). The CDR3 is 16 residues long. Germline trimming cut 6 bases from V and 3 bases from J; bases unmatched to any gene: 13. The CDR3 spells CSAQSPGTGNNQPQHF. DNA for the CDR3: TGCAGTGCCCAAAGTCCCGGGACAGGAAACAATCAGCCCCAGCATTTT.

This sequence joins TRBV20-1 and TRBJ2-5, with 7 bases lining up with TRBD2. This CDR3 has 13 residues. Trimming cost V 8 bases and J 5 bases; bases outside gene matches: 11. Germline lookup yields CDR1 DFQATT and CDR2 SNEGSKA (reference sequence). The chain's CDR3 is CSSSGDPRETQYF. As DNA, the CDR3 is TGCAGTTCAAGCGGGGACCCACGTGAGACCCAGTACTTC.

This clonotype was seen more than once but under ten times. The chain employs TRBV15 and TRBJ2-1, with 7 bases fitting TRBD2. Germline values: CDR1 LNHNV, CDR2 YYDKDF (reference sequence). The trim removed 5 bases at V and 10 bases at J, leaving 14 bases unmatched. The CDR3 has 15 amino acids. The CDR3 sequence is CATSSTRAGVREQFF. Written as DNA, the CDR3 is TGTGCCACCAGCTCAACGAGGGCGGGAGTCCGGGAGCAGTTCTTC.

In its sample, this clonotype was seen many times. The rearrangement links TRBV11-3 to TRBJ2-7; TRBD1 matches 7 bases. This CDR3 has 14 residues. V lost 3 bases to trimming and J lost 6 bases; unmatched junction nucleotides: 8. CDR1 is SGHNT and CDR2 is YENEEA in the germline V gene. CDR3 residues: CASSLGQLPSEQYF. The CDR3 DNA reads TGTGCCAGCAGCTTGGGACAGCTCCCCTCCGAGCAGTACTTC.

This clonotype was counted between two and nine times. CDR3 region: CASKPGQGRRVSGYTF. CDR3 DNA: TGTGCCAGTAAACCAGGACAGGGGCGCAGGGTATCTGGCTACACCTTC. The rearrangement uses TRBV19 and TRBJ1-2, with 9 bases fitting TRBD1. The CDR3 runs to 16 residues. CDR1 LNHDA and CDR2 SQIVND come from the germline V gene (reference sequence). V was pared by 7 bases and J by 7 bases, with 16 bases of the junction left unmatched. Using reference TRBV19 and TRBJ1-2 for the parts outside the CDR3, the full variable domain is DGGITQSPKYLFRKEGQNVTLSCEQNLNHDAMYWYRQDPGQGLRLIYYSQIVNDFQKGDIAEGYSVSREKKESFPLTVTSAQKNPTAFYLCASKPGQGRRVSGYTFGSGTRLTVV.

In this sample, this clonotype turned up a few times. The chain has TRBV7-9 and TRBJ2-3; 7 bases are a match to TRBD2. The CDR3 is made up of 15 amino acids. Germline loops: CDR1 SEHNR, CDR2 FQNEAQ (reference sequence). After removal of 5 bases from V and 3 bases from J, the junction contained 8 bases not matched to a gene. The CDR3 region has the DNA TGTGCCAGCAGCGGGCGGGAGTTGGGGACAGATACGCAGTATTTT. Translating gives CASSGRELGTDTQYF.

This clonotype was found a few times. The rearrangement links TRBV7-9 to TRBJ2-3; 10 bases map to TRBD2. The CDR3 spans 17 residues. Germline lookup yields CDR1 SEHNR and CDR2 FQNEAQ (reference sequence). V trimming: 4 bases; J trimming: 4 bases; junction bases outside the gene matches: 11. The CDR3 nucleotides read TGTGCCAGCAGCTCCCGAGGGGAGCGGGGGGGATCAGATACGCAGTATTTT. It translates to CASSSRGERGGSDTQYF. The full variable domain, in which reference TRBV7-9 and TRBJ2-3 provide the parts outside the CDR3, is DTGVSQNPRHKITKRGQNVTFRCDPISEHNRLYWYRQTLGQGPEFLTYFQNEAQLEKSRLLSDRFSAERPKGSFSTLEIQRTEQGDSAMYLCASSSRGERGGSDTQYFGPGTRLTVL.

This clonotype was counted ten times or more. This chain connects TRBV15 to TRBJ1-2, with D maybe TRBD1 (6 bases). V was pared by 3 bases and J by 1 base, with 18 bases between. Germline V CDR1 and CDR2: LNHNV, YYDKDF (reference sequence). This CDR3 has 17 residues. The CDR3 loop reads CATSSLKAGGLNYGYTF. Written as DNA, the CDR3 is TGTGCCACCAGCAGCCTAAAAGCCGGGGGCCTTAACTATGGCTACACCTTC.

The chain couples TRBV19 to TRBJ2-7; tentatively, D is TRBD1 (6 bases). V lost 8 bases to trimming and J lost 3 bases, with 14 bases between them. The CDR3 loop spans 13 amino acids. Germline CDR1 reads LNHDA; CDR2 reads SQIVND (reference sequence). The CDR3, as DNA: TGTGCCAGTTCACAGGGCCCTTTCTACGAGCAGTACTTC. Its translation is CASSQGPFYEQYF.

The V gene is TRBV5-6, the J gene TRBJ1-2; a possible D gene is TRBD1 (5 bases). Germline lookup yields CDR1 SGHDT and CDR2 YYEEEE. CDR3 length: 16 amino acids. V was cut by 3 bases and J by 8 bases, with 23 bases left in between. The CDR3: CASSWGQGARQGGYTF. The CDR3, as DNA: TGTGCCAGCAGCTGGGGTCAAGGAGCCCGCCAGGGAGGCTACACCTTC.

Concerning this clonotype: At one end, the junction sequence differs from germline, possibly due to a read error. This chain joins TRBV19 and TRBJ1-2; no reliable D call. The CDR3 is 10 residues long. Germline CDR1 is LNHDA and CDR2 is SQIVND (reference sequence). The CDR3 coding sequence is TGCCCGTGGCCGACGGGGGGCTACACCTTC. Its translation: CPWPTGGYTF.

The rearrangement links TRBV7-3 to TRBJ2-1, with TRBD2 matching over 11 bases. Trimming took 4 bases from V and 0 from J; bases not matched to a gene: 11. The CDR3 spans 19 residues. The germline V gene encodes CDR1 SGHTA and CDR2 FQGTGA. CDR3 sequence (DNA): TGTGCCAGCAGCTCTTTAGGACTAGCGGGCCGGAGCTCCTACAATGAGCAGTTCTTC. Its translation: CASSSLGLAGRSSYNEQFF.

Concerning this clonotype itself: One base away lies a much larger clone, so this may be a sequencing read error. This CDR3 reads CASSEVGYSEQFF. The CDR3 nucleotides read TGTGCCAGCAGTGAAGTGGGATACAGTGAGCAGTTCTTC. The chain links TRBV2 to TRBJ2-1; D is uncertain. From germline, CDR1 is SNHLY and CDR2 FYNNEI. This CDR3 is 13 amino acids long.

This clonotype was seen many times. The chain carries TRBV30 and TRBJ2-1; 12 bases are a match to TRBD2. The ends lost 8 bases at V and 7 bases at J; junction bases unmatched: 3. This CDR3 is built from 12 residues. Per the germline V gene, CDR1 is GTSNPN and CDR2 is SVGIG (reference sequence). The CDR3 reads CAGTSGLNEQFF. For the CDR3, the DNA is TGTGCCGGGACTAGCGGGTTGAATGAGCAGTTCTTC.

The count of this clonotype is one. A read error may be the cause here, since a much bigger clone is one base away. This chain connects TRBV7-8 to TRBJ2-1; 16 positions match TRBD2. The germline V gene has CDR1 SGHVS and CDR2 FQNEAQ. The CDR3 has 19 amino acids. Trimming took 5 bases from V and 6 from J; bases not matched to a gene: 13. CDR3 in amino acids: CASSLIDGTSGRALNEQFF. In DNA form, the CDR3 reads TGTGCCAGCAGCCTAATTGACGGGACTAGCGGGAGGGCCCTCAATGAGCAGTTCTTC.